This T cell receptor beta chain came from a study of shared clonotypes between healthy human individuals. Looking at the study overall: Each donor contributed plates that comprised three CD4 naive, three CD4 memory, two CD8 naive and one CD8 memory. Whole-study results and caveats: Relative to clonotypes present in all four donors, those not shared had lower generation probabilities.

Each sorted subset replicate got 200 ng genomic DNA, 25,000 to 35,000 genomes. Profiled with immunoSEQ multiplex PCR; TCRdb holds only in-frame clones, not every one. Of around 2,000,000 clones detected, 85% to 95% appear once; the ten largest clones hold roughly 1%. CD45RO-negative CD8 cells positively selected for CCR7 made up the naive population, which excluded terminally differentiated effector memory CD45RA+ cells. Trimming removed 0 bases from V and 4 bases from J; junction bases left unmatched: 7. The CDR3 sequence is 17 residues long. Germline CDR1 and CDR2: ENHRY and SYGVKD. Only one count was recorded for this clone. What it binds is not known. The same CDR3 arises from other DNA sequences in this sample as well.

The sequencing sample was made of naive CD8+ T cells sorted from blood. The sequence derives from a man younger than 35 in good health. This sequence joins TRBV10-3 and TRBJ2-3; 10 bases are a match to TRBD1. The CDR3 sequence is CAISESAGTGVSDTQYF. The CDR3 bases are TGTGCCATCAGTGAGTCCGCCGGGACAGGGGTATCAGATACGCAGTATTTT.